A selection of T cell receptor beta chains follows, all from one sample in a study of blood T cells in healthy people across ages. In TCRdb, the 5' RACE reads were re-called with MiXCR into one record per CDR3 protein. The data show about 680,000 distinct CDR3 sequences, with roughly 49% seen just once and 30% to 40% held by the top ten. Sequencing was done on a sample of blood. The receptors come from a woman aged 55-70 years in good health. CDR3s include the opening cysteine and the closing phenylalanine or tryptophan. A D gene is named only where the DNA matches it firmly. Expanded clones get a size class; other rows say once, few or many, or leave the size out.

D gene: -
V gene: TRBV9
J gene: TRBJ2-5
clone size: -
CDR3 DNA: TGTGCCAGCAGCGTATACAGCGAGGGTGAGCAGTACTTC
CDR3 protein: CASSVYSEGEQYF

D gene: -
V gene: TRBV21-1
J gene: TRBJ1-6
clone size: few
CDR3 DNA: TGTGCCAGCAGCAACAGGAGGACAGGGGTGAATTGGCCCCTCCACTTT
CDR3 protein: CASSNRRTGVNWPLHF

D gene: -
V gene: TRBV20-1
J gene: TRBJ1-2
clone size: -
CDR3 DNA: TGCAGTGCTAGAGAGGAGGTTAACTATGGCTACACCTTC
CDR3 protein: CSAREEVNYGYTF

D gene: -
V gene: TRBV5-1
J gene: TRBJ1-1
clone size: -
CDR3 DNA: TGCGCCAGCAGCTTGGCAGGGAAGGTGAACACTGAAGCTTTCTTT
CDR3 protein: CASSLAGKVNTEAFF

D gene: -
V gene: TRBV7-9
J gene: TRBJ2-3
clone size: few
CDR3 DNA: TGTGCCAGCAGCTTAGCCAGGGACAACTTGCAGTATTTT
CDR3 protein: CASSLARDNLQYF

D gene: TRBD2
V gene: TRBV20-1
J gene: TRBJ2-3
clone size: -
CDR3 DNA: TGCAGTGCTAGAGTTTTCCTAGTGGGAGGGTTGCCAAGCACAGATACGCAGTATTTT
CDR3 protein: CSARVFLVGGLPSTDTQYF

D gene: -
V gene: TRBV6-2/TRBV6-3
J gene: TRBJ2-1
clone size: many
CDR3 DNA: TGTGCCAGCAGTTTTCTCCAGGGGGGTGAGCAGTTCTTC
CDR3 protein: CASSFLQGGEQFF

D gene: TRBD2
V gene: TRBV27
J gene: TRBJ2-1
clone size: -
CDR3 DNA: TGTGCCAGCAGTTTTTCAGGACTAGCTCTCAATGAGCAGTTCTTC
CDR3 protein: CASSFSGLALNEQFF

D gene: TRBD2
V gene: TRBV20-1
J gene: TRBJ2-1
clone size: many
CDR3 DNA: TGCAGTGCTAGACGTAGCGGGATCCCCAATGAGCAGTTCTTC
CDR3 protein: CSARRSGIPNEQFF

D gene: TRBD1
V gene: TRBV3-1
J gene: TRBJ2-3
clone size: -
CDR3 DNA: TGTGCCAGCAGTCGGGACAGGGCAGCAGATACGCAGTATTTT
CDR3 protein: CASSRDRAADTQYF

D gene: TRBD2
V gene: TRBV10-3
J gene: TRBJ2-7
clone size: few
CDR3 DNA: TGTGCCATCAGTGAGAACCCTAGCGGGAGTATCGACGAGCAGTACTTC
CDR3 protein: CAISENPSGSIDEQYF

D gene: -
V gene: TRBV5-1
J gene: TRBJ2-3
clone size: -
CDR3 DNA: TGCGCCAGCAGCTTGGACCCTAGCGGCACAGATACGCAGTATTTT
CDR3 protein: CASSLDPSGTDTQYF

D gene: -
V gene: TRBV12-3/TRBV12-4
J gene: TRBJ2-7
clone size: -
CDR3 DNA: TGTGCCAGCAGTTTTTCGGGGCTCCCCTACGAGCAGTACTTC
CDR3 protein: CASSFSGLPYEQYF

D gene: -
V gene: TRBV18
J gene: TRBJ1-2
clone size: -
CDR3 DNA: TGTGCCAGCTCACCACCGGCGATCTATGGCTACACCTTC
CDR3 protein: CASSPPAIYGYTF

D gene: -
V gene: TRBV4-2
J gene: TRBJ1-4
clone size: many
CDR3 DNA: TGTGCCAGCAGCCGGACGGCGGCAACTAATGAAAAACTGTTTTTT
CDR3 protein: CASSRTAATNEKLFF

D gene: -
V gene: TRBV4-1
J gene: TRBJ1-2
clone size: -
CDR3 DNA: TGCGCCAGCAGCCAACCAGCGGAGGGGATCTATGGCTACACCTTC
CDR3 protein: CASSQPAEGIYGYTF

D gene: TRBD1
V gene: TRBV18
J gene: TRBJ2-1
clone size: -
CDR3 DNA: TGTGCCAGCTCTTCAGGGGGCGCGGACAATGAGCAGTTCTTC
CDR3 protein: CASSSGGADNEQFF

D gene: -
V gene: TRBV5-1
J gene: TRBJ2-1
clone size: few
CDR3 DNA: TGCGCCAGCAGCTCTCCGACTCTAGCGCCTAGACCTAATGAGCAGTTCTTC
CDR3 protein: CASSSPTLAPRPNEQFF

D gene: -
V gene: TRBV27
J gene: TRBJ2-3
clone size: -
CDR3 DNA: TGTGCCAGCAGCCGAAGGGAAATAAGCACAGATACGCAGTATTTT
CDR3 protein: CASSRREISTDTQYF

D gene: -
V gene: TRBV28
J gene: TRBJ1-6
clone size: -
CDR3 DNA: TGTGCCAGCAGTTTAACCAGAACCGATAATTCACCCCTCCACTTT
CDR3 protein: CASSLTRTDNSPLHF

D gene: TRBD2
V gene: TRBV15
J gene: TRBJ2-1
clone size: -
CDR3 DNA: TGTGCCACCAGCAGAGTGGGTAGCGGGATAAATGAGCAGTTCTTC
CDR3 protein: CATSRVGSGINEQFF

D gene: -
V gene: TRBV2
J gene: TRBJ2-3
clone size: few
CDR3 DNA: TGTGCCAGCAGTCCCAGGGGCGACACAGATACGCAGTATTTT
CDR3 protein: CASSPRGDTDTQYF

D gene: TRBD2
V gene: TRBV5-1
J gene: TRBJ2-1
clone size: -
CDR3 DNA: TGCGCCAGCAGCTTGGGGCGCGGCCCAAGACTAGCGGGAGCCTACAATGAGCAGTTCTTC
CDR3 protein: CASSLGRGPRLAGAYNEQFF

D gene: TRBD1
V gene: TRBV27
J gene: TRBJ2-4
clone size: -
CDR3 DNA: TGTGCCAGCAGTTTTAAATCCGGGACAGGGGTATCCAAAAACATTCAGTACTTC
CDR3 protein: CASSFKSGTGVSKNIQYF

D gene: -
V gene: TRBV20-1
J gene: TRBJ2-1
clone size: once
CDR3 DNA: TGCAGTGCTAGATATCAGAACTACAATGAGCAGTTCTTC
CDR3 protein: CSARYQNYNEQFF

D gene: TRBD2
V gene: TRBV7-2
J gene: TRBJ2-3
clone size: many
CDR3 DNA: TGTGCCAGCAGCCGGACTAGTGTACGGTATTTT
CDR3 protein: CASSRTSVRYF

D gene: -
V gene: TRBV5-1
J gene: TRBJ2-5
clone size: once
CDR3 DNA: TGCGCCAGCAGCTTGGATGGCGGGACCATCCAAGAGACCCAGTACTTC
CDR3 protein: CASSLDGGTIQETQYF

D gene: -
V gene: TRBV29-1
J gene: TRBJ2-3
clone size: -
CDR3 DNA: TGCAGCGTCGGACCAGCGGAGGGAGATACGCAGTATTTT
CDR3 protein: CSVGPAEGDTQYF

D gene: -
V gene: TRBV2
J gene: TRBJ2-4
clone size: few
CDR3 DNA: TGTGCCAGCAGTGCTTGGGTAGCCAAAAACATTCAGTACTTC
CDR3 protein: CASSAWVAKNIQYF

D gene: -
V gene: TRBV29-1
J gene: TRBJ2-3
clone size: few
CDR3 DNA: TGCAGCGTTAGGGCGGGGTCCACAGATACGCAGTATTTT
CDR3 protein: CSVRAGSTDTQYF

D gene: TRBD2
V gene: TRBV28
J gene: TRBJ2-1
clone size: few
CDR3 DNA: TGTGCCAGCGGGCTAGCGGGAGGACCTTTCTACAATGAGCAGTTCTTC
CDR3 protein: CASGLAGGPFYNEQFF